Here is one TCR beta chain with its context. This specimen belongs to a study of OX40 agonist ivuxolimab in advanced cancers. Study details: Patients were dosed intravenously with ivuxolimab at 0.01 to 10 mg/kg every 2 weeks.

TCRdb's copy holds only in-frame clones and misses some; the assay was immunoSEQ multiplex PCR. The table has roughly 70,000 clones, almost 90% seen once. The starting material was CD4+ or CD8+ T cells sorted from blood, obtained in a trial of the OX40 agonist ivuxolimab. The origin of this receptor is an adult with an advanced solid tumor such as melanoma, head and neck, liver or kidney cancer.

In DNA, the CDR3 is TGTGCCAGCGGGGGGGATATTCAAGCTTTCTTT. It yields the protein CASGGDIQAFF. This rearrangement joins TRBV28 to TRBJ1-1, with D perhaps matching TRBD1 (5 bases). The V end was cut by 8 bases, the J end by 9 bases, with 13 bases between. Germline CDR1 and CDR2: MDHEN and SYDVKM. This CDR3 region has 11 residues.